Each of the 17 T cell receptor beta chains below was sequenced from the same sample in a study of cytomegalovirus exposure and HLA in healthy donors. Primers for the PCR totalled 60 Vbeta and 13 Jbeta. Only in-frame clones appear in the TCRdb table, and some are missing; sequencing was by immunoSEQ multiplex PCR. The sample has around 180,000 clones; around three quarters are singletons. Material: PBMCs. Every receptor here comes from a man aged 35-49 years in good health and CMV-seronegative.

The chain couples TRBV30 to TRBJ1-2, with 10 bases lining up with TRBD1. The CDR3 covers 12 residues. The germline V gene encodes CDR1 GTSNPN and CDR2 SVGIG (reference sequence). With V trimmed by 8 bases and J by 5 bases, 5 bases remained unmatched. The CDR3 here is CAETGGGYGYTF. The CDR3 bases are TGTGCCGAGACAGGGGGCGGGTATGGCTACACCTTC.

This chain joins TRBV5-1 and TRBJ1-1, with 9 positions matching TRBD1. Trimming removed 1 base from V and 4 bases from J; junction bases left unmatched: 5. CDR3 length: 15 amino acids. From germline, CDR1 is SGHRS and CDR2 YFSETQ. The CDR3: CASSLRSGQGTEAFF. The CDR3 nucleotides read TGCGCCAGCAGCTTGCGGTCGGGACAGGGCACTGAAGCTTTCTTT.

The chain combines TRBV11-2 with TRBJ1-3; unclear D gene. This CDR3 has 14 amino acids. The germline CDR1 and CDR2 sequences are SGHAT and FQNNGV. Trimming took 3 bases from V and 4 from J, leaving 10 bases between them. CDR3: CASSLQDLGNTIYF. The CDR3 DNA reads as TGTGCCAGCAGCTTGCAGGATTTGGGAAACACCATATATTTT.

This rearrangement joins TRBV30 to TRBJ2-1; 7 bases line up with TRBD1. The germline V gene encodes CDR1 GTSNPN and CDR2 SVGIG (reference sequence). V was clipped by 1 base and J by 4 bases; unmatched bases: 7. This CDR3 region has 15 residues. CDR3 amino acids: CAWSGHRGQYNEQFF. The CDR3, as DNA: TGTGCCTGGAGTGGCCACAGGGGTCAATACAATGAGCAGTTCTTC.

With regard to this clone: The sample has other DNA sequences that encode this CDR3 too. The chain carries TRBV25-1 and TRBJ2-5; 10 positions match TRBD2. This CDR3 is built from 17 residues. The ends lost 5 bases at V and 5 bases at J; junction bases unmatched: 14. Germline V lookup: CDR1 MGHDK, CDR2 SYGVNS. Here the CDR3 DNA reads TGTGCCAGCAGTTCCCGAGGGCTAGCGGGAGCTCGGGAGACCCAGTACTTC. As protein: CASSSRGLAGARETQYF.

The chain links TRBV5-1 to TRBJ1-1; D is uncertain. Trimming took 0 bases from V and 2 from J, leaving 14 bases between them. The V gene's germline CDR1 is SGHRS and CDR2 YFSETQ. This CDR3 contains 16 residues. The CDR3 DNA is TGCGCCAGCAGCTTGGGGGCAAGGAGGGATAACACTGAAGCTTTCTTT. Translated, it gives CASSLGARRDNTEAFF.

The chain combines TRBV28 with TRBJ2-3; 11 bases match TRBD2. In germline, CDR1 is MDHEN, CDR2 SYDVKM. This CDR3 is built from 17 residues. Losses at the gene ends were 4 bases for V and 0 bases for J; bases not matched to a gene: 6. The CDR3 reads CASSSISGRGSTDTQYF. CDR3 nucleotide sequence: TGTGCCAGCAGTTCTATTAGCGGGAGGGGGAGCACAGATACGCAGTATTTT.

This clone turned up a few times. This chain joins TRBV19 and TRBJ1-1; TRBD1 aligns across 7 bases. Germline loops: CDR1 LNHDA, CDR2 SQIVND (reference sequence). The V and J ends lost 5 bases and 2 bases, in that order; junction bases with no gene match: 8. The CDR3 extends over 15 amino acids. The CDR3 is CASSVHRGANTEAFF. The CDR3 DNA sequence: TGTGCCAGTAGTGTCCACAGGGGCGCCAACACTGAAGCTTTCTTT.

The chain links TRBV7-2 to TRBJ1-2; 12 nucleotides match TRBD1. The V segment lost 4 bases and the J segment 4 bases; nucleotides outside the gene matches: 7. Germline V CDR1 and CDR2: SGHTA, FQGNSA. This CDR3 spans 16 amino acids. Here the CDR3 DNA reads TGTGCCAGCAGCTCGTCGGGACAGGGGGCGGGCTATGGCTACACCTTC. Translation gives CASSSSGQGAGYGYTF.

The V gene is TRBV5-1, the J gene TRBJ2-1; 7 bases line up with TRBD1. In germline, CDR1 is SGHRS, CDR2 YFSETQ. This CDR3 has 15 amino acids. Trimming cost V 3 bases and J 0 bases; bases outside gene matches: 3. DNA for the CDR3: TGCGCCAGCAGCTCCGGGACAGTCTCCTACAATGAGCAGTTCTTC. Amino acid sequence: CASSSGTVSYNEQFF.

The chain uses TRBV5-4 and TRBJ1-2; 7 bases align to TRBD1. CDR1 is SGHNT, CDR2 YYREEE, per germline (reference sequence). V was clipped by 5 bases and J by 2 bases; unmatched bases: 6. The CDR3 contains 14 residues. CDR3 coding DNA: TGTGCCAGCAGGGGGGGACAGCCGAACTATGGCTACACCTTC. Protein sequence: CASRGGQPNYGYTF.

The chain has TRBV27 and TRBJ2-7; 7 bases fit TRBD1. CDR3 size: 14 residues. Germline CDR1 and CDR2: MNHEY and SMNVEV (reference sequence). V was pared by 10 bases and J by 3 bases, with 12 bases of the junction left unmatched. CDR3 amino acids: CATQSGQNLYEQYF. In DNA form, the CDR3 reads TGTGCCACACAATCGGGACAGAACCTCTACGAGCAGTACTTC.

This clone occurred once. The gene calls are TRBV19 and TRBJ1-1; TRBD1 is a possible D gene (6 bases). CDR1 and CDR2 from the germline V gene are LNHDA and SQIVND (reference sequence). This CDR3 contains 13 residues. Deletions cut 3 bases from V and 1 base from J, with 6 bases between. Here the CDR3 reads CASSMGQNTEAFF. CDR3 DNA: TGTGCCAGTAGTATGGGACAGAACACTGAAGCTTTCTTT.

The rearrangement uses TRBV9 and TRBJ2-7; D perhaps matches TRBD1 (5 bases). Germline V gene lookup returns CDR1 SGDLS and CDR2 YYNGEE. The CDR3 runs to 13 residues. Trimming removed 4 bases at V and 5 bases at J, with 13 bases between. CDR3 region: CASSIQAGNEQYF. CDR3 coding DNA: TGTGCCAGCAGCATCCAGGCAGGGAACGAGCAGTACTTC.

This clone was counted once. The chain has TRBV9 and TRBJ2-3, with a weak D call TRBD2 (7 bases). The CDR3 is 16 amino acids. Germline assignment: CDR1 SGDLS and CDR2 YYNGEE. V lost 6 bases, J lost 1 base, and 18 bases lay in between. CDR3 region: CASTTGGSGRTDTQYF. As DNA, the CDR3 is TGTGCCAGCACCACGGGGGGCAGTGGGCGCACAGATACGCAGTATTTT.

The rearrangement joins TRBV7-9 to TRBJ1-1; D possibly corresponds to TRBD1 (5 bases). Trimming shortened V by 5 bases and J by 1 base, and 14 bases separated the two germline ends. The CDR3 covers 15 residues. Germline values: CDR1 SEHNR, CDR2 FQNEAQ (reference sequence). This CDR3 reads CASSPGLTANTEAFF. The CDR3 DNA follows: TGTGCCAGCAGCCCGGGTTTGACAGCGAACACTGAAGCTTTCTTT.

The J gene is TRBJ2-3, the V gene TRBV20-1; D unclear. This CDR3 spans 11 amino acids. V was clipped by 0 bases and J by 8 bases, with 6 bases between them. Per germline, CDR1 DFQATT and CDR2 SNEGSKA (reference sequence). CDR3 amino acids: CSARDQVTQYF. The CDR3 nucleotides are TGCAGTGCTAGAGATCAGGTTACGCAGTATTTT.